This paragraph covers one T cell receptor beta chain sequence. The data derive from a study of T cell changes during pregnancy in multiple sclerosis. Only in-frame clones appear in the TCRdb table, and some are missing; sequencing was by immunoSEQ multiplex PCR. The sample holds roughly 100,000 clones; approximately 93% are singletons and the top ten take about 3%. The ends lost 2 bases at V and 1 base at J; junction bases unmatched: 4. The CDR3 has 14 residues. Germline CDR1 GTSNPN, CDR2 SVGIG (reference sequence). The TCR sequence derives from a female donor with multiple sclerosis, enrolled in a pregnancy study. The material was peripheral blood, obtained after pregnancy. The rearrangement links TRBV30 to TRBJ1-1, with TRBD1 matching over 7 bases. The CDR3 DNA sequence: TGTGCCTGGAGTAGCCGGGACAGGAACACTGAAGCTTTCTTT. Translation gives CAWSSRDRNTEAFF.